A selection of T cell receptor beta chains follows, all from one sample in a study of cytomegalovirus exposure and HLA in healthy donors. TCRdb keeps only in-frame clones here, not all; method: immunoSEQ multiplex PCR. The sample yields about 160,000 clones, 70% to 85% seen once. Sequencing used PBMCs. The receptors shown here come from a man younger than 40 in good health and CMV-seropositive. Each CDR3 is given with its conserved first and last residue. The D gene is left open where the match is weak. For some rows the clone size is stated as once, few or many, or as a class when expanded; others skip it.

len: 13; j_gene: TRBJ2-1; v_gene: TRBV5-4; abundance: few; d_gene: .; CDR3aa: CASSLAQNNEQFF; CDR3nt: TGTGCCAGCAGCTTGGCTCAGAACAATGAGCAGTTCTTC
len: 15; j_gene: TRBJ2-2; v_gene: TRBV30; abundance: .; d_gene: .; CDR3aa: CAWSDFLLNTGELFF; CDR3nt: TGTGCCTGGAGTGACTTCTTACTCAACACCGGGGAGCTGTTTTTT
len: 17; j_gene: TRBJ2-7; v_gene: TRBV4-3; abundance: .; d_gene: .; CDR3aa: CASSQENGGGLSYEQYF; CDR3nt: TGCGCCAGCAGCCAAGAGAATGGGGGGGGGCTATCCTACGAGCAGTACTTC
len: 14; j_gene: TRBJ2-3; v_gene: TRBV5-1; abundance: .; d_gene: .; CDR3aa: CASSLGQVADTQYF; CDR3nt: TGCGCCAGCAGCTTGGGACAGGTAGCAGATACGCAGTATTTT
len: 13; j_gene: TRBJ2-3; v_gene: TRBV29-1; abundance: .; d_gene: TRBD2; CDR3aa: CSVEWGGADTQYF; CDR3nt: TGCAGCGTTGAGTGGGGGGGGGCAGATACGCAGTATTTT
len: 16; j_gene: TRBJ2-7; v_gene: TRBV9; abundance: .; d_gene: TRBD1; CDR3aa: CASSPLPGQGAYEQYF; CDR3nt: TGTGCCAGCAGCCCCCTCCCAGGACAGGGAGCCTACGAGCAGTACTTC
len: 12; j_gene: TRBJ1-1; v_gene: TRBV19; abundance: .; d_gene: .; CDR3aa: CASSAGNTEAFF; CDR3nt: TGTGCCAGTAGTGCGGGGAACACTGAAGCTTTCTTT
len: 14; j_gene: TRBJ1-1; v_gene: TRBV7-9; abundance: .; d_gene: .; CDR3aa: CASCPGGVTTEAFF; CDR3nt: TGTGCCAGCTGCCCGGGAGGGGTGACCACTGAAGCTTTCTTT
len: 15; j_gene: TRBJ2-2; v_gene: TRBV5-8; abundance: few; d_gene: .; CDR3aa: CASSLGTINTGELFF; CDR3nt: TGTGCCAGCAGCTTAGGGACAATTAACACCGGGGAGCTGTTTTTT
len: 11; j_gene: TRBJ2-7; v_gene: TRBV27; abundance: .; d_gene: .; CDR3aa: CASSHGQEQYF; CDR3nt: TGTGCCAGCAGCCACGGACAAGAGCAGTACTTC
len: 15; j_gene: TRBJ2-5; v_gene: TRBV6-5; abundance: .; d_gene: TRBD2; CDR3aa: CASKTKRGGKETQYF; CDR3nt: TGTGCCAGCAAAACAAAGCGGGGGGGAAAAGAGACCCAGTACTTC
len: 16; j_gene: TRBJ1-3; v_gene: TRBV2; abundance: few; d_gene: .; CDR3aa: CASSVGGWGSGNTIYF; CDR3nt: TGTGCCAGCAGTGTAGGAGGATGGGGTTCTGGAAACACCATATATTTT
len: 15; j_gene: TRBJ2-7; v_gene: TRBV2; abundance: .; d_gene: TRBD1; CDR3aa: CASSDIGTGGSEQYF; CDR3nt: TGTGCCAGCAGTGATATCGGGACAGGGGGCAGCGAGCAGTACTTC
len: 15; j_gene: TRBJ2-1; v_gene: TRBV4-3; abundance: .; d_gene: TRBD1; CDR3aa: CASSPDRVSYNEQFF; CDR3nt: TGCGCCAGCAGCCCCGACAGGGTCTCCTACAATGAGCAGTTCTTC
len: 15; j_gene: TRBJ2-3; v_gene: TRBV2; abundance: .; d_gene: TRBD1; CDR3aa: CASSGWTGFKDTQYF; CDR3nt: TGTGCCAGCAGTGGATGGACAGGGTTTAAGGATACGCAGTATTTT
len: 15; j_gene: TRBJ1-1; v_gene: TRBV7-9; abundance: few; d_gene: .; CDR3aa: CASSLGGDPNTEAFF; CDR3nt: TGTGCCAGCAGCTTAGGTGGAGACCCGAACACTGAAGCTTTCTTT
len: 11; j_gene: TRBJ2-2; v_gene: TRBV19; abundance: .; d_gene: .; CDR3aa: CASSTFGELFF; CDR3nt: TGTGCCAGTAGTACCTTCGGGGAGCTGTTTTTT
len: 14; j_gene: TRBJ1-6; v_gene: TRBV5-6; abundance: .; d_gene: TRBD1; CDR3aa: CASSLQGAGSPLHF; CDR3nt: TGTGCCAGCAGCTTACAGGGGGCTGGTTCACCCCTCCACTTT
len: 15; j_gene: TRBJ1-1; v_gene: TRBV6-6; abundance: .; d_gene: TRBD1; CDR3aa: CASRKGRDRGTEAFF; CDR3nt: TGTGCCAGCAGAAAGGGTAGGGACAGAGGCACTGAAGCTTTCTTT
len: 16; j_gene: TRBJ2-1; v_gene: TRBV5-1; abundance: .; d_gene: TRBD2; CDR3aa: CASSGTGRGIDNEQFF; CDR3nt: TGCGCCAGCAGCGGGACTGGGCGGGGGATCGACAATGAGCAGTTCTTC
len: 14; j_gene: TRBJ2-1; v_gene: TRBV7-3; abundance: few; d_gene: .; CDR3aa: CASSLSATSFEQFF; CDR3nt: TGTGCCAGCAGCTTATCGGCGACTAGTTTTGAGCAGTTCTTC
len: 15; j_gene: TRBJ1-6; v_gene: TRBV28; abundance: .; d_gene: .; CDR3aa: CASSLGGDRHSPLHF; CDR3nt: TGTGCCAGCAGTTTAGGAGGGGACCGTCATTCACCCCTCCACTTT
len: 13; j_gene: TRBJ1-2; v_gene: TRBV5-4; abundance: .; d_gene: .; CDR3aa: CASSPDTNYGYTF; CDR3nt: TGTGCCAGCAGCCCGGACACCAACTATGGCTACACCTTC
len: 15; j_gene: TRBJ1-5; v_gene: TRBV6-1; abundance: few; d_gene: .; CDR3aa: CASSGQGKSNQPQHF; CDR3nt: TGTGCCAGCAGTGGCCAGGGGAAGAGCAATCAGCCCCAGCATTTT
len: 14; j_gene: TRBJ2-7; v_gene: TRBV15; abundance: .; d_gene: TRBD2; CDR3aa: CATSSPSGGREQYF; CDR3nt: TGTGCCACCAGCAGCCCTAGCGGGGGGCGCGAGCAGTACTTC
len: 15; j_gene: TRBJ2-7; v_gene: TRBV7-9; abundance: .; d_gene: TRBD2; CDR3aa: CASSRTLAGGYEQYF; CDR3nt: TGTGCCAGCAGCCGGACTCTAGCGGGGGGCTACGAGCAGTACTTC
len: 13; j_gene: TRBJ1-1; v_gene: TRBV27; abundance: .; d_gene: .; CDR3aa: CATQTGSHTEAFF; CDR3nt: TGTGCCACCCAGACAGGTTCCCACACTGAAGCTTTCTTT